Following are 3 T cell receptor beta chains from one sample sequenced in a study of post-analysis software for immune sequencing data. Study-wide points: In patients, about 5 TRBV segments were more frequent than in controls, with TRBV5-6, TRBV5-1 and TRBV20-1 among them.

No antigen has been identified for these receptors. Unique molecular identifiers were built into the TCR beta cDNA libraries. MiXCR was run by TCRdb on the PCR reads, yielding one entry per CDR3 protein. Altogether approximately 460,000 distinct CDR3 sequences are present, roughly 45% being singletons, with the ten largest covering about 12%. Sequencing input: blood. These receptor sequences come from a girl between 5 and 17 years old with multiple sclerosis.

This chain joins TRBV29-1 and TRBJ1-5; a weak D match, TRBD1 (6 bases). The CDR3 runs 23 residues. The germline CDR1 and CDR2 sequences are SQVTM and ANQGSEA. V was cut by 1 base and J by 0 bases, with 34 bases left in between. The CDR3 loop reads CSVEGPAKTGRIDRPCSNQPQHF. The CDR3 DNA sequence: TGCAGCGTTGAAGGCCCCGCTAAGACAGGAAGGATCGACCGGCCGTGTAGCAATCAGCCCCAGCATTTT.

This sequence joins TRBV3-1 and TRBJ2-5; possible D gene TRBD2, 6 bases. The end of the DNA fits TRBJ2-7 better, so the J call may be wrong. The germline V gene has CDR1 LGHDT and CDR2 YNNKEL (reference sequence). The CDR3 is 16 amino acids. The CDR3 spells CASSQDRFGSGYEQYF. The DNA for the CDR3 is TGTGCCAGCAGCCAAGATAGGTTTGGTAGCGGCTACGAGCAGTACTTC.

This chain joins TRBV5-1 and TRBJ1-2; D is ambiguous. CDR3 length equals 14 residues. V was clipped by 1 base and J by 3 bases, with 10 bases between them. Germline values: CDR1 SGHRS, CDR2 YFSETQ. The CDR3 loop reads CASSLTEGYYGYTF. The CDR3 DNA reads TGCGCCAGCAGCTTGACAGAGGGATACTATGGCTACACCTTC.